This entry lists 28 T cell receptor beta chains sequenced from one sample in a study of blood T cell repertoires in COVID-19. Here immunoSEQ multiplex PCR was the method, and the copy in TCRdb shows in-frame clones only, minus some. Altogether roughly 280,000 clones are present, about 90% being singletons, with the ten largest covering roughly 3.9%. The sequenced material came from PBMCs or T cells enriched from blood (not recorded which). These receptors all come from a woman in her 30s with acute COVID-19.

The V call is TRBV14, the J call TRBJ1-1; D uncertain. The CDR3 covers 14 residues. V lost 1 base and J 1 base, leaving 7 bases between the germline ends. Per germline, CDR1 SGHDN and CDR2 FVKESK. CDR3 region: CASSQAAGNTEAFF. CDR3 in DNA: TGTGCCAGCAGCCAAGCAGCAGGGAACACTGAAGCTTTCTTT.

The chain combines TRBV6-1 with TRBJ1-2, with 8 bases fitting TRBD1. After removal of 3 bases from V and 7 bases from J, the junction contained 7 bases not matched to a gene. The CDR3 loop spans 14 amino acids. Looked up from germline, CDR1 is MNHNS and CDR2 is SASEGT. CDR3 loop: CASSDGQGSFGYTF. The CDR3 DNA is TGTGCCAGCAGTGATGGACAGGGCTCTTTTGGCTACACCTTC.

V gene TRBV4-1 combines with J gene TRBJ2-7, with unresolved D. Trimming cost V 0 bases and J 4 bases, with 16 bases left between them. The CDR3 extends over 16 amino acids. Germline loops: CDR1 MGHRA, CDR2 YSYEKL. The CDR3 loop reads CASSQEWAAESYEQYF. The CDR3 bases are TGCGCCAGCAGCCAAGAGTGGGCCGCCGAAAGTTACGAGCAGTACTTC.

The chain is built from TRBV7-9 and TRBJ2-7, with 7 bases fitting TRBD1. V was clipped by 3 bases and J by 4 bases; unmatched bases: 3. The germline V gene has CDR1 SEHNR and CDR2 FQNEAQ (reference sequence). The CDR3 has 13 amino acids. The CDR3 reads CASSFSGGYEQYF. In DNA form, the CDR3 reads TGTGCCAGCAGCTTCTCAGGGGGATACGAGCAGTACTTC.

The chain employs TRBV6-5 and TRBJ1-2; a weak D match, TRBD1 (5 bases). V was pared by 0 bases and J by 8 bases, with 10 bases between. This CDR3 is 13 amino acids long. Germline CDR1 reads MNHEY; CDR2 reads SVGAGI. The DNA for the CDR3 is TGTGCCAGCAGTTACTCTCGGGGGGTCGGCTACACCTTC. Translation gives CASSYSRGVGYTF.

This chain joins TRBV9 and TRBJ2-1; 9 nucleotides match TRBD2. This CDR3 spans 13 amino acids. CDR1 and CDR2 (germline): SGDLS, YYNGEE. V shed 2 bases, J shed 8 bases, and the junction held 2 bases outside the gene matches. CDR3: CASSVLAGHEQFF. The CDR3 DNA reads as TGTGCCAGCAGCGTCCTAGCGGGACATGAGCAGTTCTTC. The variable domain in full, with the rest retrieved from reference TRBV9 and TRBJ2-1, is DSGVTQTPKHLITATGQRVTLRCSPRSGDLSVYWYQQSLDQGLQFLIQYYNGEERAKGNILERFSAQQFPDLHSELNLSSLELGDSALYFCASSVLAGHEQFFGPGTRLTVL.

In DNA, the CDR3 is TGCGCCAGCAGCGCAGAGACAGGGTCGAACACTGAAGCTTTCTTT. Residues: CASSAETGSNTEAFF. The V call is TRBV5-1, the J call TRBJ1-1; 7 nucleotides agree with TRBD1. Germline CDR1 reads SGHRS; CDR2 reads YFSETQ. This CDR3 spans 15 amino acids. The V and J ends lost 4 bases and 1 base, in that order; junction bases with no gene match: 7.

V gene TRBV5-4 combines with J gene TRBJ2-7, with 12 bases matching TRBD2. This CDR3 has 16 residues. CDR1 is SGHNT, CDR2 YYREEE, per germline (reference sequence). The J segment lost 6 bases and the V segment lost 4 bases, leaving 11 bases of the junction unmatched. The CDR3 DNA reads TGTGCCAGCAGCGAAGGACTAGCGGGACCCATCTCCGAGCAGTACTTC. This codes for CASSEGLAGPISEQYF.

The rearrangement joins TRBV5-1 to TRBJ1-2, with 7 positions matching TRBD1. The V gene's germline CDR1 is SGHRS and CDR2 YFSETQ. The V gene end was trimmed by 0 bases and the J gene end by 7 bases; junction bases not matched to a gene: 12. CDR3 size: 16 residues. The CDR3 DNA sequence: TGCGCCAGCAGCTTGGCCCGGCAGGGGGTCCTGGCTGGCTACACCTTC. Protein: CASSLARQGVLAGYTF.

This sequence joins TRBV29-1 and TRBJ2-3; TRBD1 might be the D (6 bases). V lost 0 bases, J lost 3 bases, and 16 bases lay in between. The germline CDR1 and CDR2 sequences are SQVTM and ANQGSEA. This CDR3 comprises 16 residues. CDR3 in DNA: TGCAGCGTTGAAGAGTTACAGGGTCTGGGAACAGATACGCAGTATTTT. Translated, it gives CSVEELQGLGTDTQYF.

This clone was recorded only once. V gene TRBV4-1 combines with J gene TRBJ2-7, with 7 bases fitting TRBD2. Germline CDR1 reads MGHRA; CDR2 reads YSYEKL. V lost 2 bases and J lost 5; bases outside the gene matches: 12. The CDR3 length is 16 residues. The CDR3 loop is CASSQPLAEPGNEQYF. DNA of the CDR3: TGCGCCAGCAGCCAACCTCTAGCGGAACCAGGGAACGAGCAGTACTTC.

The chain is built from TRBV27 and TRBJ2-6; D not certain. The V gene's germline CDR1 is MNHEY and CDR2 SMNVEV (reference sequence). The CDR3 sequence is 14 residues long. The germline V and J ends were trimmed by 5 bases and 0 bases, with 5 bases remaining between them. The CDR3 loop is CASSLGSGANVLTF. The DNA of the CDR3 is TGTGCCAGCAGTCTCGGCTCTGGGGCCAACGTCCTGACTTTC.

V is TRBV28 and J is TRBJ2-1; TRBD2 agrees at 7 bases. The CDR3 spans 17 residues. V was clipped by 5 bases and J by 15 bases; unmatched bases: 25. Germline CDR1 and CDR2: MDHEN and SYDVKM. CDR3 DNA sequence: TGTGCCAGCAGTGCAACCGGGACTAACTCACCCCTTCAGAGTAGGTTCTTC. Translating gives CASSATGTNSPLQSRFF.

The rearrangement uses TRBV13 and TRBJ2-7, with D perhaps matching TRBD2 (5 bases). Between the trimmed V and J ends, which lost 0 bases and 5 bases, there was a span of 20 bases. Germline V CDR1 and CDR2: PRHDT, FYEKMQ (reference sequence). The CDR3 length is 17 residues. The CDR3 loop is CASSLGRRGSYFDEQYF. CDR3 in DNA: TGTGCCAGCAGCTTAGGCCGTCGGGGTTCTTATTTCGACGAGCAGTACTTC.

V usage is TRBV28 and J usage is TRBJ1-2, with D uncertain. The CDR3 is made up of 14 amino acids. The V end lost 5 bases, the J end lost 6 bases, and 16 bases lay between the germline ends. The germline CDR1 and CDR2 sequences are MDHEN and SYDVKM. This CDR3 is CASSLRSRFNGYTF. The CDR3 DNA follows: TGTGCCAGCAGTCTCCGATCACGGTTTAATGGCTACACCTTC.

V is TRBV27 and J is TRBJ2-7, with TRBD1 matching 7 bases. The CDR3 runs 14 residues. The germline V gene encodes CDR1 MNHEY and CDR2 SMNVEV (reference sequence). V trimming: 3 bases; J trimming: 6 bases; junction bases outside the gene matches: 8. Here the CDR3 DNA reads TGTGCCAGCAGTTTGACAGGGCCCGTGAGCGAGCAGTACTTC. Its protein is CASSLTGPVSEQYF.

This chain joins TRBV10-3 and TRBJ2-7; tentatively, D is TRBD2 (6 bases). Germline CDR1 reads ENHRY; CDR2 reads SYGVKD. The ends were cut back, 0 bases at V and 3 bases at J, with 9 bases in the middle. This CDR3 spans 14 amino acids. The CDR3 DNA reads as TGTGCCATCAGTGAGTCGCGGGGAGGCTACGAGCAGTACTTC. This sequence encodes CAISESRGGYEQYF.

The chain uses TRBV5-4 and TRBJ1-2; 7 bases align to TRBD1. The CDR3 is 14 residues long. Trimming took 2 bases from V and 3 from J; bases not matched to a gene: 4. Germline V gene sequence: CDR1 SGHNT, CDR2 YYREEE (reference sequence). CDR3 loop: CASSLITGDYGYTF. Written as DNA, the CDR3 is TGTGCCAGCAGCTTAATAACAGGGGACTATGGCTACACCTTC.

The chain couples TRBV2 to TRBJ1-3; D not resolved. Trimming stripped 3 bases from V and 9 bases from J, with 12 bases between. This CDR3 comprises 13 residues. CDR1 and CDR2 (germline): SNHLY, FYNNEI. CDR3 nucleotide sequence: TGTGCCAGCAGTGACGGGTTTACGGGCACCATATATTTT. It codes for CASSDGFTGTIYF.

The chain links TRBV5-4 to TRBJ2-7, with 7 bases fitting TRBD2. The CDR3 has 13 amino acids. Germline lookup yields CDR1 SGHNT and CDR2 YYREEE (reference sequence). V shed 2 bases and J 6 bases; nucleotides not matched to a gene: 5. CDR3 region: CASSFAGAGEQYF. In DNA, the CDR3 is TGTGCCAGCAGCTTTGCGGGAGCGGGCGAGCAGTACTTC.

The gene calls are TRBV7-9 and TRBJ2-1, with TRBD1 matching 8 bases. Germline CDR1 SEHNR, CDR2 FQNEAQ (reference sequence). Trimming removed 5 bases from V and 4 bases from J; junction bases left unmatched: 7. The CDR3 extends over 15 amino acids. CDR3 DNA: TGTGCCAGCAGCGCCGCGCAGGGGGCGTACAATGAGCAGTTCTTC. It encodes CASSAAQGAYNEQFF.

In the case of this clone: Other DNA sequences of this sample code for an identical CDR3. V and J are TRBV30 and TRBJ1-6, with D possibly being TRBD1 (6 bases). CDR1 is GTSNPN and CDR2 is SVGIG in the germline V gene (reference sequence). V shed 2 bases and J shed 9 bases, with 8 bases lying between them. The CDR3 consists of 12 residues. The CDR3 coding sequence is TGTGCCTGGAGTAAACAGGGTTCACCCCTCCACTTT. Residues: CAWSKQGSPLHF. Using reference TRBV30 and TRBJ1-6 for the parts outside the CDR3, the full variable domain is SQTIHQWPATLVQPVGSPLSLECTVEGTSNPNLYWYRQAAGRGLQLLFYSVGIGQISSEVPQNLSASRPQDRQFILSSKKLLLSDSGFYLCAWSKQGSPLHFGNGTRLTVT.

The chain employs TRBV11-2 and TRBJ2-1; unclear D gene. CDR1 is SGHAT and CDR2 is FQNNGV in the germline V gene. V was pared by 3 bases and J by 8 bases, with 8 bases between. This CDR3 comprises 12 residues. The CDR3 is CASSLTLDEQFF. DNA for the CDR3: TGTGCCAGCAGCTTGACTTTGGATGAGCAGTTCTTC.

The gene calls are TRBV13 and TRBJ2-3, with 7 bases identical to TRBD1. The germline gives CDR1 PRHDT, CDR2 FYEKMQ (reference sequence). The junction had 3 bases not matched to a gene; V was cut back by 0 bases and J by 0 bases. The CDR3 is made up of 16 amino acids. The CDR3: CASSLGYRGSTDTQYF. The CDR3 nucleotides read TGTGCCAGCAGCTTAGGGTACAGGGGAAGCACAGATACGCAGTATTTT.

The chain carries TRBV30 and TRBJ2-3; maybe TRBD2 (5 bases). Germline CDR1 and CDR2: GTSNPN and SVGIG (reference sequence). V lost 0 bases and J 4 bases, leaving 5 bases between the germline ends. The CDR3 is 12 amino acids. Written as DNA, the CDR3 is TGTGCCTGGAGTGTACTAGCAGATACGCAGTATTTT. It encodes CAWSVLADTQYF.

The rearrangement joins TRBV13 to TRBJ1-2, with 7 bases that match TRBD1. The CDR3 length is 14 residues. Looked up from germline, CDR1 is PRHDT and CDR2 is FYEKMQ (reference sequence). With V trimmed by 5 bases and J by 2 bases, 5 bases remained unmatched. CDR3 nucleotide sequence: TGTGCCAGCAGCCGCGGGACAGACAACTATGGCTACACCTTC. The encoded protein is CASSRGTDNYGYTF.

The rearrangement links TRBV11-3 to TRBJ2-1; TRBD2 matches 7 bases. The CDR3 is 17 amino acids. Trimming at V came to 5 bases and at J to 5 bases, leaving 15 bases not matched to a gene. Germline V gives CDR1 SGHNT, CDR2 YENEEA. The CDR3 nucleotides read TGTGCCAGCAGCCTAAGTGAGGGCGGGAGTTACCACAATGAGCAGTTCTTC. Translating gives CASSLSEGGSYHNEQFF.

The gene calls are TRBV19 and TRBJ1-6, with 8 bases aligning to TRBD1. Germline trimming cut 5 bases from V and 9 bases from J; bases unmatched to any gene: 9. CDR1 and CDR2 (germline): LNHDA, SQIVND (reference sequence). The CDR3 sequence is 15 residues long. The CDR3 sequence is CASSSGGLTISPLHF. The CDR3 DNA follows: TGTGCCAGTAGTTCAGGGGGCTTGACAATTTCACCCCTCCACTTT.